Presented here are 18 T cell receptor beta chains from one specimen sequenced in a study of T cells expressing NK-cell markers. Reanalyzing the 5' RACE reads, TCRdb keeps one entry per CDR3 protein, without DNA. The listing contains roughly 390,000 distinct CDR3 sequences. The specimen was blood T cells: a sorted CD56 or NKG2C T cell subset, CD4+ or CD8+ T cells, or bulk PBMC T cells (not recorded which). These receptors originate from a woman in her forties or fifties in good health.

This chain connects TRBV5-6 to TRBJ1-1; the TCRdb D gene call, TRBD1, has no DNA to confirm it. The CDR3 spans 14 residues. Germline CDR1 and CDR2: SGHDT and YYEEEE. CDR3 protein: CASSPFGGNTEAFF.

The gene calls are TRBV12-3 or TRBV12-4 and TRBJ1-1. The CDR3 is 14 residues long. The chain's CDR3 is CASRPSSGSTEAFF.

This chain uses TRBV12-3 or TRBV12-4 with TRBJ2-3; the TCRdb D gene call, TRBD1, has no DNA to confirm it. This CDR3 is built from 12 residues. The CDR3 loop is CASSQGSTTQYF.

CDR3 protein: CASREGAGTDTQYF. The chain has TRBV5-1 and TRBJ2-3; TCRdb designates TRBD2, a call that cannot be tested without DNA. In germline, CDR1 is SGHRS, CDR2 YFSETQ. This CDR3 spans 14 amino acids. Drawing the rest from reference TRBV5-1 and TRBJ2-3, the complete variable domain is KAGVTQTPRYLIKTRGQQVTLSCSPISGHRSVSWYQQTPGQGLQFLFEYFSETQRNKGNFPGRFSGRQFSNSRSEMNVSTLELGDSALYLCASREGAGTDTQYFGPGTRLTVL.

The rearrangement joins TRBV9 to TRBJ2-7; TCRdb proposes TRBD1, but this gene call is untestable without DNA. CDR3 length equals 13 residues. CDR1 is SGDLS and CDR2 is YYNGEE in the germline V gene. CDR3 sequence reads: CASSVGIWGEQYF. The full variable domain, rest sourced from reference TRBV9 and TRBJ2-7, is DSGVTQTPKHLITATGQRVTLRCSPRSGDLSVYWYQQSLDQGLQFLIQYYNGEERAKGNILERFSAQQFPDLHSELNLSSLELGDSALYFCASSVGIWGEQYFGPGTRLTVT.

V gene TRBV18 combines with J gene TRBJ2-5; the TCRdb call, TRBD1, lacks DNA for checking. CDR3 length equals 15 residues. Germline V lookup: CDR1 KGHSH, CDR2 LQKENI. CDR3 residues: CASSSAGERGETQYF.

This chain connects TRBV29-1 to TRBJ2-5; there is no DNA to check the TCRdb D call of TRBD2. The CDR3 contains 15 residues. Germline V gene sequence: CDR1 SQVTM, CDR2 ANQGSEA. The CDR3 region is CSVQLTGTSGSVTYF.

The V gene is TRBV27, the J gene TRBJ2-6; TCRdb picks TRBD2, but there is no DNA to check that call. CDR3 length: 17 residues. From germline, CDR1 is MNHEY and CDR2 SMNVEV (reference sequence). CDR3 region: CASSFRADSSGANVLTF. The full variable domain, completed using reference TRBV27 and TRBJ2-6, is EAQVTQNPRYLITVTGKKLTVTCSQNMNHEYMSWYRQDPGLGLRQIYYSMNVEVTDKGDVPEGYKVSRKEKRNFPLILESPSPNQTSLYFCASSFRADSSGANVLTFGAGSRLTVL.

V is TRBV20-1 and J is TRBJ2-1; TCRdb returns TRBD2, unconfirmable since there is no DNA. Germline CDR1 DFQATT, CDR2 SNEGSKA (reference sequence). CDR3 length: 14 residues. CDR3 residues: CSALTGSYYNEQFF.

The chain carries TRBV11-2 and TRBJ2-5; TCRdb's D gene call, TRBD1, goes unchecked for lack of DNA. CDR3 length: 16 amino acids. From germline, CDR1 is SGHAT and CDR2 FQNNGV. This CDR3 reads CASSLSGTTLVETQYF.

The gene calls are TRBV30 and TRBJ1-1. This CDR3 spans 12 amino acids. Germline values: CDR1 GTSNPN, CDR2 SVGIG (reference sequence). CDR3 protein: CAWSAQRTEAFF.

V usage is TRBV5-5 and J usage is TRBJ2-3; without DNA, the TCRdb call of TRBD2 cannot be checked. Germline values: CDR1 SGHKS, CDR2 YYEKEE (reference sequence). CDR3 length: 16 residues. This CDR3 reads CASSLVAGEVTDTQYF.

The chain employs TRBV7-9 and TRBJ1-4; TCRdb proposes TRBD1, but this gene call is untestable without DNA. The CDR3 is 16 amino acids. Germline loops: CDR1 SEHNR, CDR2 FQNEAQ (reference sequence). The CDR3 sequence is CASSPPRVPTNEKLFF.

The chain uses TRBV29-1 and TRBJ2-2; TCRdb calls TRBD1, which cannot be checked without DNA. CDR1 SQVTM and CDR2 ANQGSEA come from the germline V gene. This CDR3 has 13 amino acids. The CDR3 protein is CSVEATDTGELFF.

The chain has TRBV29-1 and TRBJ1-6. Germline V CDR1 and CDR2: SQVTM, ANQGSEA. The CDR3 length is 15 residues. CDR3 residues: CSVKRSNSYNSPLHF. Variable domain in full (rest from reference TRBV29-1 and TRBJ1-6): SAVISQKPSRDICQRGTSLTIQCQVDSQVTMMFWYRQQPGQSLTLIATANQGSEATYESGFVIDKFPISRPNLTFSTLTVSNMSPEDSSIYLCSVKRSNSYNSPLHFGNGTRLTVT.

The rearrangement uses TRBV20-1 and TRBJ1-2. CDR3 length: 12 residues. Germline V gives CDR1 DFQATT, CDR2 SNEGSKA (reference sequence). The CDR3 spells CSARRRGYGYTF.

The chain has TRBV18 and TRBJ2-1. CDR3 length: 12 residues. The germline V gene has CDR1 KGHSH and CDR2 LQKENI. The CDR3 here is CASSPSDNEQFF.

The chain combines TRBV7-8 with TRBJ2-1; the TCRdb D gene call, TRBD1, has no DNA to confirm it. The length of the CDR3 is 19 residues. The germline CDR1 and CDR2 sequences are SGHVS and FQNEAQ. The CDR3 reads CASSLSPLVGRASYNEQFF.